The source of this T cell receptor beta chain is a study of OX40 agonist ivuxolimab in advanced cancers. The method was immunoSEQ multiplex PCR; TCRdb's version includes in-frame clones alone and lacks a portion of them. The table shows 30,000 to 40,000 clones, with 82% occurring only once. V was pared by 3 bases and J by 5 bases, with 14 bases of the junction left unmatched. The CDR3 runs 17 residues. In germline, CDR1 is SGHNT, CDR2 YYREEE (reference sequence). Sequenced here: CD4+ or CD8+ T cells sorted from blood, sampled in a trial of the OX40 agonist ivuxolimab. The clonotype originates from an adult with an advanced solid tumor such as melanoma, head and neck, liver or kidney cancer. This chain links TRBV5-4 with TRBJ2-3; 8 bases map to TRBD1. Written as DNA, the CDR3 is TGTGCCAGCAGCTCACTCCTCACAGGGGGAGGAGAAGATACGCAGTATTTT. Translating it yields CASSSLLTGGGEDTQYF.